The 25 T cell receptor beta chains given below trace back to one sample, sequenced in a study of blood T cell repertoires in COVID-19. Sequencing used immunoSEQ multiplex PCR; TCRdb keeps in-frame clones, though not all of them. The profile shows some 150,000 clones, roughly 84% of them singletons. The sample comprised PBMCs or T cells enriched from blood (not recorded which). Every receptor here comes from a woman between 45 and 60 years old who had been exposed to COVID-19.

The chain couples TRBV23-1 to TRBJ1-2; 7 bases line up with TRBD1. TRBV23-1 is an ORF; its function is uncertain. The J segment lost 5 bases and the V segment lost 4 bases, leaving 13 bases of the junction unmatched. This CDR3 has 16 amino acids. CDR3 region: CASSRGLGQDLYGYTF. The CDR3 DNA is TGCGCCAGCAGTCGAGGCCTTGGACAGGATCTTTATGGCTACACCTTC.

V is TRBV9 and J is TRBJ1-6; TRBD1 is a possible D gene (5 bases). The CDR3 has 15 amino acids. Per germline, CDR1 SGDLS and CDR2 YYNGEE. Trimming stripped 0 bases from V and 7 bases from J, with 11 bases between. The CDR3 loop is CASSVAGYVNSPLHF. In DNA form, the CDR3 reads TGTGCCAGCAGCGTAGCAGGGTATGTGAATTCACCCCTCCACTTT.

The rearrangement uses TRBV5-6 and TRBJ2-5, with TRBD2 identical over 10 bases. Per germline, CDR1 SGHDT and CDR2 YYEEEE. The junction had 7 bases not matched to a gene; V was cut back by 4 bases and J by 7 bases. CDR3 length: 14 amino acids. Here the CDR3 reads CASSLTSGKVTQYF. The CDR3 DNA reads as TGTGCCAGCAGCCTAACTAGCGGGAAGGTGACCCAGTACTTC.

The chain couples TRBV5-4 to TRBJ2-7; D gene ambiguous. V shed 2 bases and J shed 0 bases, with 9 bases lying between them. CDR3 length equals 14 residues. CDR1 SGHNT and CDR2 YYREEE come from the germline V gene (reference sequence). The CDR3 DNA follows: TGTGCCAGCAGCTTAAAGGAGAGCTCCTACGAGCAGTACTTC. The encoded protein is CASSLKESSYEQYF. Looking up the rest from reference TRBV5-4 and TRBJ2-7 gives the full variable domain: ETGVTQSPTHLIKTRGQQVTLRCSSQSGHNTVSWYQQALGQGPQFIFQYYREEENGRGNFPPRFSGLQFPNYSSELNVNALELDDSALYLCASSLKESSYEQYFGPGTRLTVT.

This clone appeared a single time. The V and J genes are TRBV5-6 and TRBJ1-1, with 8 positions matching TRBD1. Germline trimming cut 4 bases from V and 1 base from J; bases unmatched to any gene: 6. Germline CDR1 is SGHDT and CDR2 is YYEEEE. This CDR3 is 15 amino acids long. The CDR3 region is CASSGDRGANTEAFF. CDR3 nucleotides: TGTGCCAGCAGCGGCGACAGGGGAGCGAACACTGAAGCTTTCTTT. Complete variable domain (other parts from reference TRBV5-6 and TRBJ1-1): DAGVTQSPTHLIKTRGQQVTLRCSPKSGHDTVSWYQQALGQGPQFIFQYYEEEERQRGNFPDRFSGHQFPNYSSELNVNALLLGDSALYLCASSGDRGANTEAFFGQGTRLTVV.

The gene calls are TRBV9 and TRBJ2-1; 8 bases line up with TRBD2. The germline V gene has CDR1 SGDLS and CDR2 YYNGEE. The CDR3 consists of 15 residues. Losses at the gene ends were 3 bases for V and 4 bases for J; bases not matched to a gene: 6. The CDR3: CASSANGGAYNEQFF. The CDR3 nucleotides are TGTGCCAGCAGCGCGAACGGGGGGGCGTACAATGAGCAGTTCTTC.

The rearrangement joins TRBV19 to TRBJ2-2, with a tentative D call TRBD2 (5 bases). The CDR3 is made up of 15 amino acids. Per the germline V gene, CDR1 is LNHDA and CDR2 is SQIVND (reference sequence). With 3 bases removed from V and 0 bases from J, the gap between germline ends came to 8 bases. The CDR3: CASSMVGANTGELFF. CDR3 DNA: TGTGCCAGTAGTATGGTGGGAGCGAACACCGGGGAGCTGTTTTTT.

The V call is TRBV3-1 (or the pseudogene TRBV3-2), the J call TRBJ1-3; D might be TRBD1 (5 bases). The V end lost 4 bases, the J end lost 4 bases, and 14 bases lay between the germline ends. Germline CDR1 and CDR2: LGHDT and YNNKEL (reference sequence). The CDR3 is made up of 15 amino acids. The DNA for the CDR3 is TGTGCCAGCAGCCTGCCGGGGGGTTCGGGAAACACCATATATTTT. The encoded protein is CASSLPGGSGNTIYF.

V and J are TRBV28 and TRBJ1-2; D call uncertain. The germline V gene has CDR1 MDHEN and CDR2 SYDVKM. The ends were cut back, 4 bases at V and 5 bases at J, with 23 bases in the middle. The CDR3 is 17 residues long. The CDR3 bases are TGTGCCAGCAGTTCAGCCGGAACTGGGCCTGGCGTTTATGGCTACACCTTC. Residues: CASSSAGTGPGVYGYTF.

This chain links TRBV20-1 with TRBJ2-7; a weak D match, TRBD1 (7 bases). The CDR3 runs 11 residues. Trimming removed 5 bases from V and 6 bases from J, with 11 bases in between. Per germline, CDR1 DFQATT and CDR2 SNEGSKA (reference sequence). The CDR3 sequence is CSASQGGEQYF. As DNA, the CDR3 is TGCAGTGCTTCCCAGGGGGGCGAGCAGTACTTC.

The count of this clone is one. The V and J genes are TRBV9 and TRBJ2-2; no definite D call. Trimming removed 0 bases at V and 6 bases at J, with 9 bases between. The germline V gene has CDR1 SGDLS and CDR2 YYNGEE. This CDR3 is built from 14 residues. CDR3 residues: CASSVVSEAGELFF. The CDR3, as DNA: TGTGCCAGCAGCGTAGTTAGTGAGGCCGGGGAGCTGTTTTTT.

CDR3 nucleotide sequence: TGTGCCAGCAGCATCGGACAGGGGAGCACAGATACGCAGTATTTT. Encoded protein: CASSIGQGSTDTQYF. The chain couples TRBV11-3 to TRBJ2-3, with 9 bases lining up with TRBD1. Germline loops: CDR1 SGHNT, CDR2 YENEEA. The length of the CDR3 is 15 residues. The V and J ends lost 5 bases and 0 bases, in that order; junction bases with no gene match: 3.

The chain couples TRBV18 to TRBJ1-5; 8 bases are shared with TRBD1. The junction had 5 bases not matched to a gene; V was cut back by 6 bases and J by 4 bases. The CDR3 spans 14 residues. Germline V gene lookup returns CDR1 KGHSH and CDR2 LQKENI. The CDR3 here is CASSSRQGNQPQHF. DNA of the CDR3: TGTGCCAGCTCGTCCAGACAGGGGAATCAGCCCCAGCATTTT.

This rearrangement joins TRBV6-5 to TRBJ2-2; D not certain. V was cut by 7 bases and J by 2 bases, with 11 bases left in between. Germline V gives CDR1 MNHEY, CDR2 SVGAGI. The CDR3 loop spans 14 amino acids. CDR3 sequence reads: CASTQQPNTGELFF. The CDR3, as DNA: TGTGCCAGCACTCAACAGCCAAACACCGGGGAGCTGTTTTTT.

In this sample, this clone turned up once. CDR3 protein: CASSDTGVGYTF. CDR3 bases: TGTGCCAGCAGTGACACAGGGGTCGGCTACACCTTC. J is TRBJ1-2 and V is TRBV27, with TRBD1 matching 7 bases. This CDR3 region has 12 residues. Trimming cost V 5 bases and J 8 bases; bases outside gene matches: 5. Germline lookup yields CDR1 MNHEY and CDR2 SMNVEV (reference sequence).

The chain uses TRBV5-1 and TRBJ1-2; the D gene is possibly TRBD1 (6 bases). The V end lost 4 bases, the J end lost 8 bases, and 15 bases lay between the germline ends. The CDR3 consists of 13 residues. Germline V CDR1 and CDR2: SGHRS, YFSETQ. In nucleotides, the CDR3 is TGCGCCAGCAGCCCAACAGGGTCCGGAGGCTACACCTTC. It yields the protein CASSPTGSGGYTF.

This clone was seen just once. The V and J genes are TRBV6-2 or TRBV6-3 and TRBJ1-6; 7 nucleotides match TRBD1. The germline CDR1 and CDR2 sequences are MNHEY and SVGEGT. V shed 5 bases, J shed 8 bases, and the junction held 9 bases outside the gene matches. This CDR3 comprises 15 residues. The CDR3 DNA follows: TGTGCCAGCAGTACCCCCGGTACAGGGGATTCACCCCTCCACTTT. It specifies CASSTPGTGDSPLHF.

The chain has TRBV25-1 and TRBJ1-3; D gene ambiguous. The CDR3 contains 17 residues. The V gene's germline CDR1 is MGHDK and CDR2 SYGVNS. Trimming took off 3 bases at V and 4 bases at J, with 19 bases between the two ends. The CDR3 nucleotides are TGTGCCAGCAGTGAGCCCCGAGGCGGAGGTGGGGGAAACACCATATATTTT. Residues: CASSEPRGGGGGNTIYF.

This clone was counted a single time. The chain links TRBV5-1 to TRBJ2-3, with D tentatively TRBD2 (6 bases). Germline CDR1 is SGHRS and CDR2 is YFSETQ. The CDR3 contains 13 residues. The V gene lost 1 base and the J gene lost 6 bases, with 9 bases spanning the gap. CDR3 amino acids: CASSLRRADTQYF. The CDR3 region has the DNA TGCGCCAGCAGCTTGCGGAGGGCGGATACGCAGTATTTT.

This clone was seen a few times. The rearrangement uses TRBV4-2 and TRBJ1-1; no clear D. CDR1 LGHNA and CDR2 YNFKEQ come from the germline V gene. There are 13 residues in the CDR3. Trimming removed 1 base from V and 6 bases from J, with 9 bases in between. The CDR3 spells CASSQVPGAEAFF. DNA of the CDR3: TGTGCCAGCAGCCAAGTTCCGGGAGCTGAAGCTTTCTTT.

The CDR3 DNA reads TGCGCCAGCAGCCAAGTCACAGCCTATCAGCCCCAGCATTTT. Translation: CASSQVTAYQPQHF. The rearrangement uses TRBV4-1 and TRBJ1-5; D unclear. Germline V gene lookup returns CDR1 MGHRA and CDR2 YSYEKL. The germline V and J ends were trimmed by 1 base and 5 bases, with 9 bases remaining between them. The CDR3 sequence is 14 residues long.

J is TRBJ1-2 and V is TRBV7-2; D perhaps matches TRBD1 (5 bases). The V and J ends lost 3 bases and 6 bases respectively, with 11 bases between them. Per germline, CDR1 SGHTA and CDR2 FQGNSA. The CDR3 loop spans 13 amino acids. The CDR3 here is CASSLGGPNGYTF. The CDR3 region has the DNA TGTGCCAGCAGCTTGGGGGGACCCAATGGCTACACCTTC.

This clone was detected a few times. The V call is TRBV21-1, the J call TRBJ1-4; the table gives TRBD1 as D, unverified against the DNA. TRBV21-1 is assigned pseudogene status. The CDR3 contains 17 residues. CDR3 nucleotide sequence: TGTGCCAGCAGCAAAGTCGAGGGACAGGGAGGAAATGAAAAACTGTTTTTT. Protein sequence: CASSKVEGQGGNEKLFF.

The chain employs TRBV5-4 and TRBJ2-1; maybe TRBD2 (5 bases). V was clipped by 4 bases and J by 1 base, with 9 bases between them. Germline-derived CDR1 and CDR2 are SGHNT and YYREEE (reference sequence). This CDR3 region has 14 residues. The CDR3 protein is CASSRTSSYNEQFF. Written as DNA, the CDR3 is TGTGCCAGCAGCCGGACTTCATCCTACAATGAGCAGTTCTTC.

This chain's CDR3 is CASSWGLASNTGELFF. CDR3 DNA: TGTGCCAGCAGCTGGGGACTAGCCTCGAACACCGGGGAGCTGTTTTTT. J is TRBJ2-2 and V is TRBV5-4, with 9 bases that match TRBD2. V lost 3 bases and J lost 0; bases outside the gene matches: 3. Germline CDR1 and CDR2: SGHNT and YYREEE (reference sequence). CDR3 length: 16 residues. Filled out from reference TRBV5-4 and TRBJ2-2, the complete variable domain reads ETGVTQSPTHLIKTRGQQVTLRCSSQSGHNTVSWYQQALGQGPQFIFQYYREEENGRGNFPPRFSGLQFPNYSSELNVNALELDDSALYLCASSWGLASNTGELFFGEGSRLTVL.